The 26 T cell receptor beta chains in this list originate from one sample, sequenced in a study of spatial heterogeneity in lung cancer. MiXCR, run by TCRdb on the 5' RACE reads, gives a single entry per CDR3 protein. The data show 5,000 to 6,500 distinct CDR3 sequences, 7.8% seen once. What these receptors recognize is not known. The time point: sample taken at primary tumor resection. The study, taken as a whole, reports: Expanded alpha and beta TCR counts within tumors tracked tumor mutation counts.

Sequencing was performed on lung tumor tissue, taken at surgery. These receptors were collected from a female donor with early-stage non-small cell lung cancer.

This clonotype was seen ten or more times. DNA of the CDR3: TGTGCCAGCAGCTCCGTGGGGGGGACGGGCAATCAGCCCCAGCATTTT. Amino acids: CASSSVGGTGNQPQHF. V and J are TRBV7-6 and TRBJ1-5, with a tentative D call TRBD1 (5 bases). The CDR3 length is 16 residues. Germline V gene lookup returns CDR1 SGHVS and CDR2 FNYEAQ. Trimming removed 4 bases at V and 2 bases at J, with 15 bases between.

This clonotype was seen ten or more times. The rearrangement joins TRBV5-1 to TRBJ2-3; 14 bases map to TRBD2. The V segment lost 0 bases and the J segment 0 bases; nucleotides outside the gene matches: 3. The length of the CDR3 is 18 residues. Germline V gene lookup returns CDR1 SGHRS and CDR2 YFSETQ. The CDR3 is CASSLAGLAGGSTDTQYF. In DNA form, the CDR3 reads TGCGCCAGCAGCTTGGCTGGACTAGCGGGGGGAAGCACAGATACGCAGTATTTT.

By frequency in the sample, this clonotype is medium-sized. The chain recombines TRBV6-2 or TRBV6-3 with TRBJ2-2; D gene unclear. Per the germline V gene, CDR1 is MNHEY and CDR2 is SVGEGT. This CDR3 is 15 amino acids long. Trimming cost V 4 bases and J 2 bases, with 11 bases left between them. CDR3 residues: CASSLNVVNTGELFF. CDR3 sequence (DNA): TGTGCCAGCAGTTTGAACGTGGTAAACACCGGGGAGCTGTTTTTT.

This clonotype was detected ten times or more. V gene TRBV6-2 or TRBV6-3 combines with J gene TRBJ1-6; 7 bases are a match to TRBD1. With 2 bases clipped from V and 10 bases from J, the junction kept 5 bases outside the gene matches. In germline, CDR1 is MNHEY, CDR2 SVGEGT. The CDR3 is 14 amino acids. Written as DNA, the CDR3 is TGTGCCAGCAGTTACAAGGGGGCTAACTCACCCCTCCACTTT. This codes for CASSYKGANSPLHF.

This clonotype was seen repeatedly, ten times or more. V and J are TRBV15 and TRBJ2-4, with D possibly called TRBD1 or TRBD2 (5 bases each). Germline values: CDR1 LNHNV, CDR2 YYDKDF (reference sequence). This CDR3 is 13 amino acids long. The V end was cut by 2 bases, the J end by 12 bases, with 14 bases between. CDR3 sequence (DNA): TGTGCCACCAGCAGAACTTACCGGGACGGTCAGTACTTC. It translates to CATSRTYRDGQYF.

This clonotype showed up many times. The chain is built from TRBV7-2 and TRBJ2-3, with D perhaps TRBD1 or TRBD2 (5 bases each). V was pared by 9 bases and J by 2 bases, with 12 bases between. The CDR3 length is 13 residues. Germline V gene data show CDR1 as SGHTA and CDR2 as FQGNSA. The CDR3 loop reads CASSRGITDTQYF. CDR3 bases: TGTGCCAGTAGCCGGGGCATCACAGATACGCAGTATTTT.

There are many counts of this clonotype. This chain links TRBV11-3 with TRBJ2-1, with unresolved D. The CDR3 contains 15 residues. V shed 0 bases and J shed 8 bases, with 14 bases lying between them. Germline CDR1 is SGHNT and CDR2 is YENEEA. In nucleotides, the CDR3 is TGTGCCAGCAGCTTAGAGGGATATTCCGACCATGAGCAGTTCTTC. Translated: CASSLEGYSDHEQFF.

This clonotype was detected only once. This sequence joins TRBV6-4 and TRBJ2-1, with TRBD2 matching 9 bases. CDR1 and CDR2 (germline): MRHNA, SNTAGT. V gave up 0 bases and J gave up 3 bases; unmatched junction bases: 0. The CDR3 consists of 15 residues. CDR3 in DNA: TGTGCCAGCAGTGACTCACTAGCGGGCTACAATGAGCAGTTCTTC. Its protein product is CASSDSLAGYNEQFF.

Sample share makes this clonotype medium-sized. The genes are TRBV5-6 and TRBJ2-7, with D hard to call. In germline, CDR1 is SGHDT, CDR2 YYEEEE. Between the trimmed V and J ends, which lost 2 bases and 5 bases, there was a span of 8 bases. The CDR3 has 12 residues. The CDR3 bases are TGTGCCAGCAGCTTAAGGGTAGACGAGCAGTACTTC. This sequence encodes CASSLRVDEQYF.

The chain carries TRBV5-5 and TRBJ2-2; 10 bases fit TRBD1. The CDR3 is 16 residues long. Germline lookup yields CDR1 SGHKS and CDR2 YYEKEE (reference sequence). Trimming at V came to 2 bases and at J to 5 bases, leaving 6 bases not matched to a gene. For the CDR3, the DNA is TGTGCCAGCAGCTTAAACCCGGGACAGGGGACCGGGGAGCTGTTTTTT. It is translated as CASSLNPGQGTGELFF.

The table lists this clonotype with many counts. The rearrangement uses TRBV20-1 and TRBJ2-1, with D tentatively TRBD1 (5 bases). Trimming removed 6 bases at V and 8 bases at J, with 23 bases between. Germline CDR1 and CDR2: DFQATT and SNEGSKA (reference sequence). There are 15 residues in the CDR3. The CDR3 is CSAPPGQGQKDEQFF. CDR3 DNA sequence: TGCAGTGCCCCCCCCGGGCAGGGTCAGAAGGATGAGCAGTTCTTC.

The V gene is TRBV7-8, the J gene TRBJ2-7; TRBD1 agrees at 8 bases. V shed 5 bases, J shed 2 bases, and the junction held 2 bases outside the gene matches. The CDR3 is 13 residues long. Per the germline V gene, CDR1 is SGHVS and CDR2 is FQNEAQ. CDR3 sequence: CASSVGQAYEQYF. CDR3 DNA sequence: TGTGCCAGCAGCGTGGGACAGGCCTACGAGCAGTACTTC.

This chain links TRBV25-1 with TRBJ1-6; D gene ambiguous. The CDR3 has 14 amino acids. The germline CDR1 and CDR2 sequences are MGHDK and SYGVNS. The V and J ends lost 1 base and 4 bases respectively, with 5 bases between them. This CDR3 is CASSESGYNSPLHF. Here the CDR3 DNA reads TGTGCCAGCAGTGAATCCGGGTATAATTCACCCCTCCACTTT.

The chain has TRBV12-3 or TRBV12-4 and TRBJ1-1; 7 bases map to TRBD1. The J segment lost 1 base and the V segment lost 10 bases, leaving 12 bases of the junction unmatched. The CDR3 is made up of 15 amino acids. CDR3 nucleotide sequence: TGTGCCACCATACTAACAGGGGTGTGGAACACTGAAGCTTTCTTT. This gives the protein CATILTGVWNTEAFF.

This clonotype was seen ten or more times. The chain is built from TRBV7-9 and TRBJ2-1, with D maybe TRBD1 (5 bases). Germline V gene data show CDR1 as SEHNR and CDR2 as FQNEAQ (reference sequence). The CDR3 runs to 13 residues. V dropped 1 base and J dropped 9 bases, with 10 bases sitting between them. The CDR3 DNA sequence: TGTGCCAGCAGCTTAGTGCAGGGAAGTGAGCAGTTCTTC. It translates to CASSLVQGSEQFF.

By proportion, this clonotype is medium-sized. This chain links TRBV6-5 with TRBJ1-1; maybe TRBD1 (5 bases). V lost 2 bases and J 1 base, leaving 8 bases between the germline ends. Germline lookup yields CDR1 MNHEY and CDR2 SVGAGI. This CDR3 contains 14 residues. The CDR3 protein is CASSYEGWNTEAFF. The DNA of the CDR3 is TGTGCCAGCAGTTACGAGGGGTGGAACACTGAAGCTTTCTTT.

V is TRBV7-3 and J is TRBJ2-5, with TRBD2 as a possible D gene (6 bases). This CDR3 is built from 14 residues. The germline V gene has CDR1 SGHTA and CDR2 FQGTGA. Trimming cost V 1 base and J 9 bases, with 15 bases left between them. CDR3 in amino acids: CASSLNPSGPSQYF. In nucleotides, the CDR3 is TGTGCCAGCAGCTTAAACCCCAGCGGGCCCTCCCAGTACTTC.

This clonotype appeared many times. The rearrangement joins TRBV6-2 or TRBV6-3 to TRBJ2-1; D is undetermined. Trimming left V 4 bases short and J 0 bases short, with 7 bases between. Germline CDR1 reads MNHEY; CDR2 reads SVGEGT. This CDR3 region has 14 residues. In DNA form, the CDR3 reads TGTGCCAGCAGTTTGGTAAGCTCCTACAATGAGCAGTTCTTC. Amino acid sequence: CASSLVSSYNEQFF.

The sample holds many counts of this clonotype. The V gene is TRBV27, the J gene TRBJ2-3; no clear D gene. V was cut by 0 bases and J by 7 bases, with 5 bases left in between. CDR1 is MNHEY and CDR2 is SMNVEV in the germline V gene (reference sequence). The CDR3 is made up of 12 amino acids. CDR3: CASSLSGHTQYF. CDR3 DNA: TGTGCCAGCAGTTTATCTGGACATACGCAGTATTTT.

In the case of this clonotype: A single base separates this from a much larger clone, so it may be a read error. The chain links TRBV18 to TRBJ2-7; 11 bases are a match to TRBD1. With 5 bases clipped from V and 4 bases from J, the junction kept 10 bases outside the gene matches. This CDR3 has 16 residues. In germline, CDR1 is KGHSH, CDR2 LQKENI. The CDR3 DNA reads TGTGCCAGCTCAACCGCCCGGGACAGGGGGAATTACGAGCAGTACTTC. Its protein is CASSTARDRGNYEQYF.

CDR3 nucleotide sequence: TGCGCCAGCAGCCACCCAGGGTGCGATGGCTACACCTTC. The encoded protein is CASSHPGCDGYTF. The V and J genes are TRBV4-3 and TRBJ1-2; TRBD1 is a possible D gene (5 bases). Per the germline V gene, CDR1 is LGHNA and CDR2 is YSLEER. Trimming shortened V by 3 bases and J by 6 bases, and 11 bases separated the two germline ends. The CDR3 has 13 amino acids.

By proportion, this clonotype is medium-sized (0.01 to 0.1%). In DNA form, the CDR3 reads TGTGCCAGCAGTCAAGGAGTAACTGAAGCTTTCTTT. The encoded protein is CASSQGVTEAFF. The V gene is TRBV6-2 or TRBV6-3, the J gene TRBJ1-1; no clear D. This CDR3 is 12 amino acids long. V was cut by 5 bases and J by 5 bases, with 9 bases left in between. The germline V gene encodes CDR1 MNHEY and CDR2 SVGEGT.

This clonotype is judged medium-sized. The CDR3 sequence is CATSSRTGSYNEQFF. CDR3 coding DNA: TGTGCCACCAGCAGCAGGACAGGGTCCTACAATGAGCAGTTCTTC. The chain employs TRBV15 and TRBJ2-1; 8 nucleotides agree with TRBD1. The CDR3 has 15 amino acids. V shed 3 bases and J 1 base; nucleotides not matched to a gene: 2. CDR1 is LNHNV and CDR2 is YYDKDF in the germline V gene (reference sequence).

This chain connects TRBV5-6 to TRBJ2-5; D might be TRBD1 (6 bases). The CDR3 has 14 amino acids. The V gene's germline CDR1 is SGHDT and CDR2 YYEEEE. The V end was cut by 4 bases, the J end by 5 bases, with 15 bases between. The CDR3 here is CASSPSWGLETQYF. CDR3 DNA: TGTGCCAGCAGCCCGTCCTGGGGGCTCGAGACCCAGTACTTC. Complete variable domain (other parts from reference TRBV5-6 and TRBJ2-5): DAGVTQSPTHLIKTRGQQVTLRCSPKSGHDTVSWYQQALGQGPQFIFQYYEEEERQRGNFPDRFSGHQFPNYSSELNVNALLLGDSALYLCASSPSWGLETQYFGPGTRLLVL.

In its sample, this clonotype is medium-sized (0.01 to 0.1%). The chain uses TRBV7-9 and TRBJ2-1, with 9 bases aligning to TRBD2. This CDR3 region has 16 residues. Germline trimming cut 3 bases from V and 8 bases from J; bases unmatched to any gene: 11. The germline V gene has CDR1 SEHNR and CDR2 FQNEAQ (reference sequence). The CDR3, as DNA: TGTGCCAGCAGCTTTATGGCGGGAGGGCCTGATTATGAGCAGTTCTTC. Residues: CASSFMAGGPDYEQFF.

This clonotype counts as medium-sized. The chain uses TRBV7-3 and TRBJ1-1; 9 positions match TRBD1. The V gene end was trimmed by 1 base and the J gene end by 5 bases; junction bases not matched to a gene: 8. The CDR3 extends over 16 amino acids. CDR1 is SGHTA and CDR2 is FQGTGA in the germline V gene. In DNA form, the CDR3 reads TGTGCCAGCAGCTTAAGATTAGGGACAGGGATTACTGAAGCTTTCTTT. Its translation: CASSLRLGTGITEAFF.